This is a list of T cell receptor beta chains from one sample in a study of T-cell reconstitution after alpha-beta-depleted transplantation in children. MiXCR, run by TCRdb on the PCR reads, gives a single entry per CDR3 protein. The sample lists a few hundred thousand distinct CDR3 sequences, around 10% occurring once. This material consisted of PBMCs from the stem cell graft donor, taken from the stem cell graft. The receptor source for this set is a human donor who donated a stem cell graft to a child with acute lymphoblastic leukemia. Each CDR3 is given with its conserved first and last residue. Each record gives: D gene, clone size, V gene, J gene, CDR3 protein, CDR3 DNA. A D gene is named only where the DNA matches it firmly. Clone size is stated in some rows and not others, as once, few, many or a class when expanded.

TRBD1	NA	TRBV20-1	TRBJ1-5	CSVTTGEDNQPQHF	TGCAGTGTTACGACAGGGGAGGACAATCAGCCCCAGCATTTT
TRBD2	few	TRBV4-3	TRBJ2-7	CASSQVFSGPYEQYF	TGCGCCAGCAGCCAAGTTTTTAGCGGGCCCTACGAGCAGTACTTC
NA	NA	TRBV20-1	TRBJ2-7	CSARDSRGPYEQYF	TGCAGTGCTAGAGATTCGCGGGGACCCTACGAGCAGTACTTC
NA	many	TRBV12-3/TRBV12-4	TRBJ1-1	CASSLKRGADTEAFF	TGTGCCAGCAGTTTAAAGAGAGGGGCGGACACTGAAGCTTTCTTT
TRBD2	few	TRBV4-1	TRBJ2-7	CASSSGLAGDEQYF	TGCGCCAGCAGCTCGGGACTAGCGGGAGACGAGCAGTACTTC
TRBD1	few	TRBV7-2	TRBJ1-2	CASSLDKGQGRGYTF	TGTGCCAGCAGCTTAGACAAGGGACAGGGCCGGGGCTACACCTTC
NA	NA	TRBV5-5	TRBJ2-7	CASSLGPSYDQYF	TGTGCCAGCAGCTTGGGACCATCCTACGACCAGTACTTC
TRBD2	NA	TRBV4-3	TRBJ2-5	CASSQEGSAGAPQETQYF	TGCGCCAGCAGCCAAGAGGGGTCTGCGGGAGCCCCCCAAGAGACCCAGTACTTC
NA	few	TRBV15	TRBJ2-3	CATAVGGGTDTQYF	TGTGCCACCGCCGTCGGGGGTGGCACAGATACGCAGTATTTT
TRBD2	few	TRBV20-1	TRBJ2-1	CSARAVTSGPRDEQFF	TGCAGTGCTAGAGCCGTGACTAGCGGGCCAAGAGATGAGCAGTTCTTC
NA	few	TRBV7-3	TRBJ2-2	CASKTGNTGELFF	TGTGCCAGCAAAACGGGGAACACCGGGGAGCTGTTTTTT
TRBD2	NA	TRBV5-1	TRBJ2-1	CASSGRTSGRGISYNEQFF	TGCGCCAGCAGTGGGCGGACTAGCGGGAGGGGAATCTCCTACAATGAGCAGTTCTTC
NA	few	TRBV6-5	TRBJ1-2	CASSYIGDYGYTF	TGTGCCAGCAGTTACATCGGGGACTATGGCTACACCTTC
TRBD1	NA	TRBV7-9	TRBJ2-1	CASSSSRDSSYNEQFF	TGTGCCAGCAGTAGCAGCCGGGACAGCTCCTACAATGAGCAGTTCTTC
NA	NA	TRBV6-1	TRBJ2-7	CASRLGQTSSYEQYF	TGTGCCAGCAGGTTGGGACAAACCAGCTCCTACGAGCAGTACTTC
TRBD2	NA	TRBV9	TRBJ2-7	CASSPFVAGEDNEQYF	TGTGCCAGCAGCCCCTTTGTAGCGGGAGAGGACAACGAGCAGTACTTC
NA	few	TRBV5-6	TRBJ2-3	CASSFSRGRTDTQYF	TGTGCCAGCAGCTTTAGCCGGGGACGCACAGATACGCAGTATTTT
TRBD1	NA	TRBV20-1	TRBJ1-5	CSAVGEDRRFQPQHF	TGCAGTGCTGTGGGGGAGGACAGGAGGTTTCAGCCCCAGCATTTT
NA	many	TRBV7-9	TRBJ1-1	CASSLGVTEAFF	TGCGCCAGCAGCTTAGGTGTGACTGAAGCTTTCTTT
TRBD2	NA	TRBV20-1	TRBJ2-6	CSASGRAKISGANVLTF	TGCAGTGCAAGCGGGAGGGCGAAAATTTCTGGGGCCAACGTCCTGACTTTC
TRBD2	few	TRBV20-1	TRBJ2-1	CSAQRAGVVYNEQFF	TGCAGTGCCCAGCGAGCGGGAGTGGTTTACAATGAGCAGTTCTTC
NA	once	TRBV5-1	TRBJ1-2	CASSAGKSGYTF	TGCGCCAGCAGTGCGGGGAAATCGGGCTACACCTTC
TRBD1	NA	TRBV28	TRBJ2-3	CASSEGQRYTDTQYF	TGTGCCAGCAGTGAGGGACAGCGGTACACAGATACGCAGTATTTT
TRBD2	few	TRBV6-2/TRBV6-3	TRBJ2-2	CASSYPTSGRPNTGELFF	TGTGCCAGCAGTTACCCCACTAGCGGGAGGCCGAACACCGGGGAGCTGTTTTTT
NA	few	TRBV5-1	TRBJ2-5	CASSLGQGGQETQYF	TGCGCCAGCAGCTTGGGACAGGGAGGCCAAGAGACCCAGTACTTC
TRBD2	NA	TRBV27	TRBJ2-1	CASSFPQNGLAGGSYNEQFF	TGTGCCAGCAGTTTCCCCCAAAACGGACTAGCGGGAGGATCCTACAATGAGCAGTTCTTC
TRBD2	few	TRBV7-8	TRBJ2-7	CASSYSRLAGYEQYF	TGTGCCAGCAGCTACAGTCGGCTAGCGGGGTACGAGCAGTACTTC
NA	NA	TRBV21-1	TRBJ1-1	CASSTEQEVEAFF	TGTGCCAGCAGCACGGAACAGGAAGTTGAAGCTTTCTTT
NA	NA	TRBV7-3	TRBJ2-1	CASSLSTSTYNEQFF	TGTGCCAGCAGCCTATCAACCTCAACCTACAATGAGCAGTTCTTC
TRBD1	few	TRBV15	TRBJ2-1	CATSRAAGWGQGDYRDAYNEQFF	TGTGCCACCAGCAGAGCAGCGGGTTGGGGACAGGGAGATTATCGTGACGCTTACAATGAGCAGTTCTTC
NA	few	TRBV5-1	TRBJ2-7	CASSSSKRSEPYEQYF	TGCGCCAGCAGCTCCTCCAAGAGATCGGAACCCTACGAGCAGTACTTC
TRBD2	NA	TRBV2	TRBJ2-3	CASSVLLAGARGDTQYF	TGTGCCAGCAGTGTTCTTCTAGCGGGGGCGAGGGGAGATACGCAGTATTTT
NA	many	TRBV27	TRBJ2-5	CASSYRNQETQYF	TGTGCCAGCAGTTACAGAAACCAAGAGACCCAGTACTTC
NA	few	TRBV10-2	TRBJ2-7	CASSDGFEQYF	TGCGCCAGCAGTGACGGGTTCGAGCAGTACTTC
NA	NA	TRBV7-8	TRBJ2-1	CASSLLRVRGRRVNNEQFF	TGTGCCAGCAGCTTATTACGGGTGAGGGGTCGAAGAGTAAACAATGAGCAGTTCTTC
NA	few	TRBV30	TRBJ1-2	CAWTLERESYGYTF	TGTGCCTGGACGCTGGAAAGGGAAAGCTATGGCTACACCTTC
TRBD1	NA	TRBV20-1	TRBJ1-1	CSAFTGVKTEAFF	TGCAGTGCTTTCACAGGGGTAAAAACTGAAGCTTTCTTT
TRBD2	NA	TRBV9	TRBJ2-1	CASSTQTSGDEQFF	TGTGCCAGCAGCACTCAGACTAGCGGGGACGAGCAGTTCTTC
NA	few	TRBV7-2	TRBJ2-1	CASSLRLGNNEQFF	TGTGCCAGCAGCTTAAGGTTAGGTAACAATGAGCAGTTCTTC
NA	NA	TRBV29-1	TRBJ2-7	CSVRGWQGEQYF	TGCAGCGTTCGAGGGTGGCAGGGGGAGCAGTACTTC